Shown below are 21 T cell receptor beta chains from a single sample sequenced in a study of blood T cells in healthy people across ages. Together with a sample-barcoded 5' primer, a J-beta primer mix was included in a second PCR lasting roughly 6 to 12 cycles. TCRdb reprocessed the 5' RACE reads with MiXCR, giving one entry per CDR3 protein. Here the sample spans 650,000 to 700,000 distinct CDR3 sequences, roughly 32% being singletons. The sequenced sample consisted of blood. The receptor set was obtained from an elderly woman in good health.

This clonotype was observed at least ten times. The rearrangement links TRBV7-6 to TRBJ2-5, with D possibly TRBD1 on 6 matching bases. Germline CDR1 and CDR2: SGHVS and FNYEAQ. V dropped 2 bases and J dropped 1 base, with 11 bases sitting between them. The CDR3 has 15 amino acids. This chain's CDR3 is CASSLSGRGQETQYF. CDR3 DNA: TGTGCCAGCAGCTTAAGCGGCAGGGGCCAAGAGACCCAGTACTTC.

There are many counts of this clonotype. The CDR3 region is CASSGPILANYGYTF. DNA for the CDR3: TGTGCCAGCAGCGGTCCCATCTTAGCTAACTATGGCTACACCTTC. This sequence joins TRBV9 and TRBJ1-2; D is undetermined. V was clipped by 3 bases and J by 0 bases, with 12 bases between them. The germline V gene has CDR1 SGDLS and CDR2 YYNGEE. The CDR3 has 15 amino acids.

This clonotype was seen a few times. The chain uses TRBV5-1 and TRBJ2-5, with 11 bases that match TRBD2. Germline loops: CDR1 SGHRS, CDR2 YFSETQ. With 4 bases clipped from V and 11 bases from J, the junction kept 13 bases outside the gene matches. This CDR3 is built from 15 residues. CDR3 loop: CASSEGTSGHNEQYF. In nucleotides, the CDR3 is TGCGCCAGCAGCGAAGGGACTAGCGGCCACAATGAGCAGTACTTC.

This chain joins TRBV7-2 and TRBJ2-5; D might be TRBD1 (5 bases). There are 15 residues in the CDR3. V dropped 5 bases and J dropped 5 bases, with 18 bases sitting between them. Germline V gene data show CDR1 as SGHTA and CDR2 as FQGNSA. CDR3 in amino acids: CASSPRTTYRETQYF. CDR3 coding DNA: TGTGCCAGCAGCCCACGGACAACCTACCGGGAGACCCAGTACTTC.

This clonotype was detected many times. The chain is built from TRBV7-9 and TRBJ2-7, with 10 bases fitting TRBD1. V lost 2 bases to trimming and J lost 5 bases; unmatched junction nucleotides: 15. This CDR3 is 18 amino acids long. In germline, CDR1 is SEHNR, CDR2 FQNEAQ (reference sequence). This CDR3 is CASSLIVGVRDRGNEQYF. The DNA for the CDR3 is TGTGCCAGCAGCTTAATAGTCGGAGTCCGGGACAGGGGCAACGAGCAGTACTTC. Supplemented by reference TRBV7-9 and TRBJ2-7, the full variable domain reads DTGVSQNPRHKITKRGQNVTFRCDPISEHNRLYWYRQTLGQGPEFLTYFQNEAQLEKSRLLSDRFSAERPKGSFSTLEIQRTEQGDSAMYLCASSLIVGVRDRGNEQYFGPGTRLTVT.

This clonotype was recorded at least ten times. This chain connects TRBV7-2 to TRBJ2-7; TRBD1 matches 12 bases. CDR1 and CDR2 (germline): SGHTA, FQGNSA. The junction had 8 bases not matched to a gene; V was cut back by 5 bases and J by 9 bases. The CDR3 contains 14 residues. The CDR3 loop is CASSPGTGGAGQYF. In DNA form, the CDR3 reads TGTGCCAGCAGCCCTGGGACAGGGGGCGCCGGGCAGTACTTC.

Concerning this clonotype itself: A much larger clonotype is one base distant, so this may be a read error. The gene calls are TRBV7-2 and TRBJ2-7, with 11 bases matching TRBD1. Germline CDR1 is SGHTA and CDR2 is FQGNSA. The CDR3 extends over 17 amino acids. The CDR3 nucleotides read TGTGCCAACAGCCCGGGACAGGGGGAACTCCTTTGGTACGAGCAGTACTTC. It encodes CANSPGQGELLWYEQYF. Combining the CDR3 with reference TRBV7-2 and TRBJ2-7 gives the whole variable domain GAGVSQSPSNKVTEKGKDVELRCDPISGHTALYWYRQSLGQGLEFLIYFQGNSAPDKSGLPSDRFSAERTGGSVSTLTIQRTQQEDSAVYLCANSPGQGELLWYEQYFGPGTRLTVT.

This clonotype came up a few times. This sequence joins TRBV27 and TRBJ1-5, with D hard to call. The germline V gene has CDR1 MNHEY and CDR2 SMNVEV (reference sequence). The CDR3 loop spans 14 amino acids. The V end lost 2 bases, the J end lost 0 bases, and 5 bases lay between the germline ends. The chain's CDR3 is CASSLKVSNQPQHF. The CDR3, as DNA: TGTGCCAGCAGTTTAAAGGTTAGCAATCAGCCCCAGCATTTT.

There are many counts of this clonotype. V usage is TRBV29-1 and J usage is TRBJ2-5, with 9 positions matching TRBD1. The ends lost 4 bases at V and 6 bases at J; junction bases unmatched: 3. Germline-derived CDR1 and CDR2 are SQVTM and ANQGSEA. The length of the CDR3 is 12 residues. The CDR3: CSVVGTGKTQYF. CDR3 sequence (DNA): TGCAGCGTTGTAGGGACAGGGAAGACCCAGTACTTC.

This clonotype appeared a few times. This sequence may be a read error, since a much larger clone differs from it by one base. The chain is built from TRBV28 and TRBJ2-7; 9 nucleotides line up with TRBD1. Losses at the gene ends were 5 bases for V and 7 bases for J; bases not matched to a gene: 12. This CDR3 contains 15 residues. CDR1 MDHEN and CDR2 SYDVKM come from the germline V gene. CDR3 protein: CASSKTGGGRSEQYF. In DNA form, the CDR3 reads TGTGCCAGCAGTAAGACAGGGGGAGGGAGAAGTGAGCAGTACTTC.

The chain couples TRBV5-1 to TRBJ1-2, with 11 nucleotides matching TRBD1. V shed 2 bases and J 3 bases; nucleotides not matched to a gene: 3. Germline V CDR1 and CDR2: SGHRS, YFSETQ. The length of the CDR3 is 15 residues. In nucleotides, the CDR3 is TGCGCCAGCAGCTTTGTGGGACAGGGGGACTATGGCTACACCTTC. Protein sequence: CASSFVGQGDYGYTF. Full variable domain (rest looked up from reference TRBV5-1 and TRBJ1-2): KAGVTQTPRYLIKTRGQQVTLSCSPISGHRSVSWYQQTPGQGLQFLFEYFSETQRNKGNFPGRFSGRQFSNSRSEMNVSTLELGDSALYLCASSFVGQGDYGYTFGSGTRLTVV.

This clonotype was recorded at least ten times. V gene TRBV6-5 combines with J gene TRBJ1-5; TRBD1 matches 7 bases. In germline, CDR1 is MNHEY, CDR2 SVGAGI. The CDR3 contains 16 residues. V gave up 4 bases and J gave up 2 bases; unmatched junction bases: 8. CDR3 in DNA: TGTGCCAGCAGTTCCCTTACAGGGGTTGGCAATCAGCCCCAGCATTTT. Its translation is CASSSLTGVGNQPQHF.

On this clonotype: This CDR3 fails to terminate in the conserved phenylalanine or tryptophan, so it likely reflects a read error. The rearrangement joins TRBV7-3 to TRBJ2-1; 8 nucleotides line up with TRBD2. Germline-derived CDR1 and CDR2 are SGHTA and FQGTGA. Trimming at V came to 2 bases and at J to 13 bases, leaving 16 bases not matched to a gene. The CDR3 is made up of 16 amino acids. CDR3 sequence (DNA): TGTGCCAGCAGCTTATCCGGGACTAACGGGGGGGAAGGCCAGTTCGTC. This sequence encodes CASSLSGTNGGEGQFV.

The rearrangement uses TRBV20-1 and TRBJ1-2, with TRBD1 matching 8 bases. The CDR3 is 16 residues long. With 0 bases clipped from V and 3 bases from J, the junction kept 9 bases outside the gene matches. Germline values: CDR1 DFQATT, CDR2 SNEGSKA (reference sequence). DNA for the CDR3: TGCAGTGCTAGAGATAGTACGGCAGGGGGCGACTATGGCTACACCTTC. Translation gives CSARDSTAGGDYGYTF.

The table lists this clonotype with a few counts. The chain couples TRBV5-1 to TRBJ2-7; no firm D call. The V gene's germline CDR1 is SGHRS and CDR2 YFSETQ. Deletions cut 4 bases from V and 6 bases from J, with 14 bases between. This CDR3 is built from 13 residues. The CDR3 sequence is CASSRTLDFEQYF. CDR3 DNA: TGCGCCAGCAGCCGAACCCTCGACTTCGAGCAGTACTTC.

Concerning this clonotype: A single base separates this from a much larger clone, so it may be a read error. V is TRBV7-9 and J is TRBJ2-3; possibly TRBD2 for D (6 bases). The CDR3 totals 14 residues. Germline lookup yields CDR1 SEHNR and CDR2 FQNEAQ (reference sequence). CDR3 DNA: TGTGACAGCAGCTTAGCCGGGGGTCCGGATACGCAGTATTTT. Its protein product is CDSSLAGGPDTQYF.

DNA of the CDR3: TGTGCCAGCAGCCCCCGGGCCTCTGGAAACACCATATATTTT. It is translated as CASSPRASGNTIYF. This sequence joins TRBV7-6 and TRBJ1-3; D is undetermined. Germline-derived CDR1 and CDR2 are SGHVS and FNYEAQ. The germline V and J ends were trimmed by 5 bases and 0 bases, with 8 bases remaining between them. The CDR3 totals 14 residues. The entire variable domain, with the rest obtained from reference TRBV7-6 and TRBJ1-3, is as follows: GAGVSQSPRYKVTKRGQDVALRCDPISGHVSLYWYRQALGQGPEFLTYFNYEAQQDKSGLPNDRFSAERPEGSISTLTIQRTEQRDSAMYRCASSPRASGNTIYFGEGSWLTVV.

The rearrangement links TRBV30 to TRBJ2-7; 8 nucleotides match TRBD1. Germline values: CDR1 GTSNPN, CDR2 SVGIG (reference sequence). V gave up 8 bases and J gave up 4 bases; unmatched junction bases: 10. The CDR3 sequence is 13 residues long. The CDR3: CAGRAGGDYEQYF. CDR3 DNA: TGTGCCGGAAGGGCAGGGGGCGATTACGAGCAGTACTTC.

The V gene is TRBV20-1, the J gene TRBJ2-2; D gene unclear. The CDR3 is 17 residues long. Trimming removed 5 bases from V and 5 bases from J, with 24 bases in between. Looked up from germline, CDR1 is DFQATT and CDR2 is SNEGSKA (reference sequence). CDR3 residues: CSAPLPGRRGFTGELFF. Here the CDR3 DNA reads TGCAGTGCTCCTCTCCCCGGCAGACGTGGTTTTACCGGGGAGCTGTTTTTT.

This clonotype was seen many times. The chain uses TRBV14 and TRBJ1-1, with D possibly being TRBD1 (6 bases). The CDR3 sequence is 13 residues long. CDR1 and CDR2 from the germline V gene are SGHDN and FVKESK. V lost 5 bases and J lost 1, with 8 bases in between. The CDR3 DNA follows: TGTGCCAGCAGCATACAGGGGAACACTGAAGCTTTCTTT. Translation gives CASSIQGNTEAFF.

This chain joins TRBV7-8 and TRBJ2-3; D remains unclear. CDR1 and CDR2 (germline): SGHVS, FQNEAQ. The CDR3 has 16 residues. V dropped 4 bases and J dropped 3 bases, with 17 bases sitting between them. The DNA of the CDR3 is TGTGCCAGCAGCTCAAGACTGGCTAAAGGGACAGATACGCAGTATTTT. It specifies CASSSRLAKGTDTQYF.